This T cell receptor beta chain was retrieved from a study of blood T cell repertoires in COVID-19. Sequencing was performed with immunoSEQ multiplex PCR; in TCRdb, only in-frame clones are kept and a portion is missing. The sample lists hundreds of thousands of clones, under 90% occurring once. The V and J ends lost 3 bases and 7 bases respectively, with 11 bases between them. CDR3 length: 13 residues. The germline gives CDR1 SGDLS, CDR2 YYNGEE. This receptor was obtained from a woman at least 80 years old with active or convalescent COVID-19. The V and J genes are TRBV9 and TRBJ2-1; D remains ambiguous. What was sequenced was peripheral blood. CDR3 nucleotides: TGTGCCAGCAGCGAGCGACTTTGGAATGAGCAGTTCTTC. Residues: CASSERLWNEQFF.